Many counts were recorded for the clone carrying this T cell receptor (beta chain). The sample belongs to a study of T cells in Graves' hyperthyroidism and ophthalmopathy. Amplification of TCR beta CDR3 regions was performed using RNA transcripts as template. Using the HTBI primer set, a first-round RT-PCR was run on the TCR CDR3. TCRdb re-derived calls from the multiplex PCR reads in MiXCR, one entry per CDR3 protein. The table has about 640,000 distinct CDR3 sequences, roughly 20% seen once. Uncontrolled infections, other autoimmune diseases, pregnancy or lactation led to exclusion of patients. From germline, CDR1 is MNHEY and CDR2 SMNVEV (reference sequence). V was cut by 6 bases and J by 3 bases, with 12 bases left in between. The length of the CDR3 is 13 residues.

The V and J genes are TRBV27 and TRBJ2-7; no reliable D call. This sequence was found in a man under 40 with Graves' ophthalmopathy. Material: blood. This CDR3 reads CASSRGGVYEQYF. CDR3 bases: TGTGCCAGCAGCAGAGGTGGGGTCTACGAGCAGTACTTC.